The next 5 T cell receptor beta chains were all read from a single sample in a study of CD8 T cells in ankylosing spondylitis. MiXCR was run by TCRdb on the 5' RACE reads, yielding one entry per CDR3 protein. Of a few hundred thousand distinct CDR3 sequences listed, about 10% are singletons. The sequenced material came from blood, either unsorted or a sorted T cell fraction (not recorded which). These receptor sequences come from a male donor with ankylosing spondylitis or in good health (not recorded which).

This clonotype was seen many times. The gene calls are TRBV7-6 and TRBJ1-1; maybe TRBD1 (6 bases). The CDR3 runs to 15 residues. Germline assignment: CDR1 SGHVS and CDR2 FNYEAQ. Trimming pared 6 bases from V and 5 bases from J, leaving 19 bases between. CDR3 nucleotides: TGTGCCAGCAGACCCGTTATGGGGGCGGATACTGAAGCTTTCTTT. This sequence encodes CASRPVMGADTEAFF.

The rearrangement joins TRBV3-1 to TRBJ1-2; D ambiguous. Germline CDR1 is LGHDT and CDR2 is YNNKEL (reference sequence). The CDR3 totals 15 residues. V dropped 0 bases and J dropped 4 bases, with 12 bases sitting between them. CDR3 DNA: TGTGCCAGCAGCCAAGAAGAGGGTTATGGCTATGGCTACACCTTC. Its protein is CASSQEEGYGYGYTF.

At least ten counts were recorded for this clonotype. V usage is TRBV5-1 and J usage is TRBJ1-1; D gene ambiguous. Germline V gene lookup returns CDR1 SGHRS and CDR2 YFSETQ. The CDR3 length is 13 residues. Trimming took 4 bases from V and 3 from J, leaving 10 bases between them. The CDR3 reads CASSPVEHTEAFF. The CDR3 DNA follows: TGCGCCAGCAGCCCCGTAGAACACACTGAAGCTTTCTTT. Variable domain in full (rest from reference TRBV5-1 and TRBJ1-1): KAGVTQTPRYLIKTRGQQVTLSCSPISGHRSVSWYQQTPGQGLQFLFEYFSETQRNKGNFPGRFSGRQFSNSRSEMNVSTLELGDSALYLCASSPVEHTEAFFGQGTRLTVV.

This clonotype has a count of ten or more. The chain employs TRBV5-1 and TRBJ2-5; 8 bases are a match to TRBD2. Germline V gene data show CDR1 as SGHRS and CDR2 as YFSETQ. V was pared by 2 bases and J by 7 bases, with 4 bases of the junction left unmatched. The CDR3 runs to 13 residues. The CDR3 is CASSLISGGTQYF. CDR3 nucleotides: TGCGCCAGCAGCTTAATCAGCGGGGGGACCCAGTACTTC.

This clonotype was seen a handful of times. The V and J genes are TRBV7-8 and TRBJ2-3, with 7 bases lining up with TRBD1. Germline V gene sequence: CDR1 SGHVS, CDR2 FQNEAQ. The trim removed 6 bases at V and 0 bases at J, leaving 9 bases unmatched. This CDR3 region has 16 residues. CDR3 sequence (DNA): TGTGCCAGCAGTCTCCAAGGGGGACAGAGCACAGATACGCAGTATTTT. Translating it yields CASSLQGGQSTDTQYF.